Listed below are T cell receptor beta chains from one sample, sequenced in a study of regulatory T cells in long-lasting Graves disease. From the multiplex PCR reads, TCRdb called clonotypes with MiXCR, one entry per CDR3 protein. The sample yields some 430,000 distinct CDR3 sequences, roughly 21% seen once. The sequenced sample was peripheral blood mononuclear cells (PBMCs), obtained when the disease was refractory, from a patient treated with antithyroid drugs. These receptor sequences come from a female donor with Graves disease. The CDR3 runs from the conserved cysteine through the conserved F or W. Each record gives: J gene, V gene, clone size, D gene, CDR3 length, CDR3 protein, CDR3 DNA. A D gene is named only where the DNA matches it firmly. A row's size may be missing; if present it is once, few, many or a size class.

TRBJ2-2 | TRBV7-2 | NA | TRBD2 | 15 | CASRGGLRRDGELFF | TGTGCCAGCAGGGGGGGACTAAGGCGGGACGGGGAGCTGTTTTTT
TRBJ1-6 | TRBV6-6 | few | NA | 14 | CASSYSVLRSPLHF | TGTGCCAGCAGTTACTCGGTGTTGAGGTCACCCCTCCACTTT
TRBJ1-5 | TRBV18 | NA | NA | 13 | CASSRLNRDPKHF | TGTGCCAGCTCGCGTTTAAACCGGGACCCAAAGCATTTT
TRBJ1-1 | TRBV14 | NA | TRBD1 | 16 | CASSPRGTGLNTEAFF | TGTGCCAGCAGCCCCCGGGGGACAGGGCTGAACACTGAAGCTTTCTTT
TRBJ2-5 | TRBV20-1 | many | TRBD2 | 13 | CSAIGGSLQTQYF | TGCAGTGCTATAGGCGGGAGCTTGCAGACCCAGTACTTC
TRBJ1-1 | TRBV3-1 | many | TRBD1 | 15 | CASSQRTGVGTEAFF | TGTGCCAGCAGCCAACGAACAGGGGTGGGAACTGAAGCTTTCTTT
TRBJ2-6 | TRBV15 | NA | TRBD1 | 17 | CATSRGGQGAGANVLTF | TGTGCCACCAGCAGAGGTGGACAGGGGGCTGGGGCCAACGTCCTGACTTTC
TRBJ1-4 | TRBV28 | NA | NA | 16 | CASSLLREALNEKLFF | TGTGCCAGCAGTTTACTTCGAGAGGCGTTAAATGAAAAACTGTTTTTT
TRBJ2-1 | TRBV27 | NA | NA | 14 | CASRGWGPPGEQFF | TGTGCCAGTAGGGGGTGGGGCCCGCCGGGTGAGCAGTTCTTC
TRBJ1-2 | TRBV6-1 | few | TRBD1 | 17 | CASSDPDRELASYGYTF | TGTGCCAGCAGCGACCCGGACAGGGAATTGGCTAGTTATGGCTACACCTTC
TRBJ1-2 | TRBV20-1 | few | NA | 13 | CSASRGENYGYTF | TGCAGTGCTTCAAGGGGGGAGAACTATGGCTACACCTTC
TRBJ2-7 | TRBV12-3/TRBV12-4 | many | NA | 20 | CASSSGPPGHLKAGLYEQYF | TGTGCCAGCAGTTCCGGACCGCCGGGACACCTCAAAGCGGGCTTGTACGAGCAGTACTTC
TRBJ2-2 | TRBV27 | NA | TRBD2 | 18 | CASSLRGLAGVRTGELFF | TGTGCCAGCAGTCTCCGGGGACTAGCGGGAGTAAGGACCGGGGAGCTGTTTTTT
TRBJ2-7 | TRBV7-2 | few | NA | 13 | CASSETGPYEQYF | TGTGCCAGCAGCGAGACAGGTCCCTACGAGCAGTACTTC
TRBJ2-7 | TRBV27 | many | NA | 12 | CASRPSWHEQYF | TGTGCCAGCAGACCGTCCTGGCACGAGCAGTACTTC
TRBJ1-1 | TRBV9 | NA | NA | 15 | CASSVGAGMSTEAFF | TGTGCCAGCAGCGTAGGTGCAGGGATGAGCACTGAAGCTTTCTTT
TRBJ1-1 | TRBV19 | NA | NA | 14 | CASSINGGNTEAFF | TGTGCCAGTAGTATAAACGGAGGGAACACTGAAGCTTTCTTT
TRBJ2-5 | TRBV20-1 | many | NA | 16 | CSAEGYRQRSQETQYF | TGCAGTGCTGAAGGGTATCGGCAGAGGAGCCAAGAGACCCAGTACTTC
TRBJ2-7 | TRBV29-1 | many | TRBD2 | 13 | CSVLRTSGSEQYF | TGCAGCGTCCTGAGGACTAGCGGGAGCGAGCAGTACTTC
TRBJ1-1 | TRBV7-2 | NA | NA | 14 | CASSLTRDGDEAFF | TGTGCCAGCAGCTTAACCAGGGACGGTGATGAAGCTTTCTTT
TRBJ2-7 | TRBV20-1 | NA | TRBD1 | 14 | CSAYRQGKSYEQYF | TGCAGTGCTTACAGACAGGGGAAGAGCTACGAGCAGTACTTC
TRBJ1-2 | TRBV30 | NA | NA | 13 | CAWSVRTRDAYTF | TGTGCCTGGAGTGTACGAACAAGGGATGCCTACACCTTC
TRBJ2-5 | TRBV7-6 | few | TRBD2 | 15 | CASSSFSGRRETQYF | TGTGCCAGCAGCAGCTTTAGCGGGAGGAGAGAGACCCAGTACTTC
TRBJ1-2 | TRBV6-1 | few | TRBD1 | 15 | CASEIGTGRNYGYTF | TGTGCCAGCGAGATAGGGACAGGGCGGAACTATGGCTACACCTTC
TRBJ2-7 | TRBV10-3 | few | NA | 14 | CAISEGPGTYEQYF | TGTGCCATCAGTGAGGGCCCGGGGACCTACGAGCAGTACTTC
TRBJ1-1 | TRBV5-1 | many | NA | 13 | CASSLAPRTEAFF | TGCGCCAGCAGCCTGGCCCCTCGGACTGAAGCTTTCTTT
TRBJ2-3 | TRBV20-1 | NA | TRBD2 | 13 | CSARDVAGVTQYF | TGCAGTGCTAGAGATGTCGCGGGAGTTACGCAGTATTTT
TRBJ2-2 | TRBV7-3 | NA | TRBD1 | 16 | CASSTTGTGDTGELFF | TGTGCCAGCAGCACAACCGGGACAGGGGACACCGGGGAGCTGTTTTTT
TRBJ2-5 | TRBV20-1 | many | NA | 12 | CSARRSRETQYF | TGCAGTGCTAGACGGAGCCGGGAGACCCAGTACTTC
TRBJ2-1 | TRBV6-2/TRBV6-3 | many | NA | 17 | CASSYSRTSRPNNEQFF | TGTGCCAGCAGTTACAGCAGGACCTCCCGTCCTAACAATGAGCAGTTCTTC
TRBJ2-5 | TRBV2 | NA | TRBD2 | 15 | CASRYVLAGEETQYF | TGTGCCAGCAGATATGTCCTAGCGGGAGAAGAGACCCAGTACTTC
TRBJ1-2 | TRBV6-2/TRBV6-3 | NA | NA | 14 | CASSYSAGFYGYTF | TGTGCCAGCAGTTACTCGGCAGGGTTCTATGGCTACACCTTC
TRBJ2-1 | TRBV27 | NA | NA | 18 | CASSLSVSEGSSYNEQFF | TGTGCCAGCAGTTTATCGGTTAGCGAGGGGAGCTCCTACAATGAGCAGTTCTTC
TRBJ2-7 | TRBV28 | NA | TRBD2 | 16 | CASRTLGVAGGREQYF | TGTGCCAGCAGAACTTTAGGCGTAGCGGGGGGGCGTGAGCAGTACTTC
TRBJ1-2 | TRBV25-1 | NA | NA | 13 | CASSEGSSYGYTF | TGTGCCAGCAGTGAGGGATCCTCCTATGGCTACACCTTC
TRBJ2-2 | TRBV15 | NA | NA | 17 | CATSRDKIGQNTGELFF | TGTGCCACCAGCAGAGATAAAATCGGACAGAACACCGGGGAGCTGTTTTTT
TRBJ2-3 | TRBV6-1 | NA | TRBD2 | 15 | CASRPAGGGTDTQYF | TGTGCCAGCAGACCTGCGGGGGGGGGCACAGATACGCAGTATTTT
TRBJ2-2 | TRBV28 | NA | TRBD1 | 16 | CASSSPGQGNTGELFF | TGTGCCAGCAGTTCCCCGGGACAGGGCAACACCGGGGAGCTGTTTTTT
TRBJ1-1 | TRBV13 | few | NA | 12 | CASSSRRTEAFF | TGTGCCAGCAGCTCCCGACGGACTGAAGCTTTCTTT
TRBJ2-7 | TRBV6-1 | once | TRBD2 | 14 | CASRSSGPLYEQYF | TGTGCCAGCAGGTCTAGCGGCCCACTCTACGAGCAGTACTTC
TRBJ1-5 | TRBV6-2/TRBV6-3 | NA | NA | 14 | CASWGGASNQPQHF | TGTGCCAGCTGGGGGGGCGCAAGCAATCAGCCCCAGCATTTT
TRBJ1-2 | TRBV6-1 | NA | NA | 15 | CAISDRGLGDYGYTF | TGTGCCATCAGTGATCGGGGTCTTGGGGACTATGGCTACACCTTC
TRBJ2-5 | TRBV7-6 | once | TRBD2 | 19 | CASSIRLAGGLGKQETQYF | TGTGCCAGCAGCATCCGACTAGCGGGAGGGCTCGGGAAACAAGAGACCCAGTACTTC
TRBJ2-7 | TRBV5-1 | NA | TRBD1 | 15 | CASSPIAQGAYEQYF | TGCGCCAGCAGCCCGATCGCACAGGGGGCGTACGAGCAGTACTTC
TRBJ1-1 | TRBV7-2 | many | NA | 15 | CASSLVALGNTEAFF | TGTGCCAGCAGCTTAGTGGCTTTGGGGAACACTGAAGCTTTCTTT